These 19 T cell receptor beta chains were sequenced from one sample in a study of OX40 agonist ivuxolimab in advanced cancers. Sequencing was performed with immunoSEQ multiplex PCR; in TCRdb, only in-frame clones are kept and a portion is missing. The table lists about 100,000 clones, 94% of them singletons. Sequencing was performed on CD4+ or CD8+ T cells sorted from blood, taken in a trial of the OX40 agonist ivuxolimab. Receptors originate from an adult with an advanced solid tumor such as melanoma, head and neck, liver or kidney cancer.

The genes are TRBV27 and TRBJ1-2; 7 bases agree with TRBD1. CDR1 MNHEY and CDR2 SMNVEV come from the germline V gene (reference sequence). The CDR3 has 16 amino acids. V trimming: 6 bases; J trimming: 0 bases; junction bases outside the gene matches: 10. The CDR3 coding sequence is TGTGCCAGCAGCTGGACAGGAATTGAGGCTAACTATGGCTACACCTTC. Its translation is CASSWTGIEANYGYTF.

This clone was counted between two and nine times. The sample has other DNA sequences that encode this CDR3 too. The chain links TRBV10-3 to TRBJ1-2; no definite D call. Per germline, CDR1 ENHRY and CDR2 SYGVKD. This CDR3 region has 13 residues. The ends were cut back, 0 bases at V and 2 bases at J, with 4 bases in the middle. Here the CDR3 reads CAISESQNYGYTF. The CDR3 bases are TGTGCCATCAGTGAGTCACAGAACTATGGCTACACCTTC.

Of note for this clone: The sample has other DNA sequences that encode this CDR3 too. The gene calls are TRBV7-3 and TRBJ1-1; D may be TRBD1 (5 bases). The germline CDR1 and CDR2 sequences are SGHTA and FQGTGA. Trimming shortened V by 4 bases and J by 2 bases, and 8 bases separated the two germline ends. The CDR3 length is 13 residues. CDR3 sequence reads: CASSSQGNTEAFF. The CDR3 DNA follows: TGTGCCAGCAGCTCCCAGGGAAACACTGAAGCTTTCTTT.

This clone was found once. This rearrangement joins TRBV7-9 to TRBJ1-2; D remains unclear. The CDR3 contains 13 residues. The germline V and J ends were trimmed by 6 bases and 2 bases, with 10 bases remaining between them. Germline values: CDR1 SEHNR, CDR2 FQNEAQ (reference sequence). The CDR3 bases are TGTGCCAGCAGTCCCGCTGGGAACTATGGCTACACCTTC. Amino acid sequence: CASSPAGNYGYTF.

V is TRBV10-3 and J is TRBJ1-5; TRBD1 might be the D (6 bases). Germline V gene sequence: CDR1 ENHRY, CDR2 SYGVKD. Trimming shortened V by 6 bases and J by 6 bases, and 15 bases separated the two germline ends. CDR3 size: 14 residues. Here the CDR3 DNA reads TGTGCCATCAGGGCGACAGGAGAGACTCAGCCCCAGCATTTT. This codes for CAIRATGETQPQHF.

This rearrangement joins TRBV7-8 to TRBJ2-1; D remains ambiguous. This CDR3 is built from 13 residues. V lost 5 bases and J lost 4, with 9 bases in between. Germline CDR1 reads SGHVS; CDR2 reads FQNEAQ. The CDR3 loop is CASSQDMYNEQFF. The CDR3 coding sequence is TGTGCCAGCAGCCAAGACATGTACAATGAGCAGTTCTTC.

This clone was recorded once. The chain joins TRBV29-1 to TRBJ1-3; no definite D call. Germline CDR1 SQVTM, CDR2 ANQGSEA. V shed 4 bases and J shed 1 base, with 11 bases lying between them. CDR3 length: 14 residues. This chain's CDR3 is CSVGLTTSGNTIYF. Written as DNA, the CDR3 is TGCAGCGTTGGCCTGACAACTTCTGGAAACACCATATATTTT.

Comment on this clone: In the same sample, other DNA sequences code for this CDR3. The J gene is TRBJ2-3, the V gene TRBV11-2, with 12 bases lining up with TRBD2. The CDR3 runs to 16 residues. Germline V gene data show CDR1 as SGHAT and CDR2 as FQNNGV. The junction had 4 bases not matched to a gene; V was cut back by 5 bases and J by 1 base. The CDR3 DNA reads TGTGCCAGCAGCCCCCGACTAGCGGGGGGCACAGATACGCAGTATTTT. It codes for CASSPRLAGGTDTQYF.

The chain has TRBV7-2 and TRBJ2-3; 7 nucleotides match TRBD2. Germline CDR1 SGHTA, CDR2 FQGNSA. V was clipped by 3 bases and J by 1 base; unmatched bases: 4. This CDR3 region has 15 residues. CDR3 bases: TGTGCCAGCAGCTTGAGGGGAGGGGGCACAGATACGCAGTATTTT. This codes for CASSLRGGGTDTQYF.

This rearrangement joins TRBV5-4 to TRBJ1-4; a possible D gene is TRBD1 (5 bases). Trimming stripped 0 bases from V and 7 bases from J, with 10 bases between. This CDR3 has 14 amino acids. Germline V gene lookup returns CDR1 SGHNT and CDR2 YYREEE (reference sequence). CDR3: CASSLEGAGEKLFF. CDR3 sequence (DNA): TGTGCCAGCAGCTTGGAAGGGGCTGGTGAAAAACTGTTTTTT.

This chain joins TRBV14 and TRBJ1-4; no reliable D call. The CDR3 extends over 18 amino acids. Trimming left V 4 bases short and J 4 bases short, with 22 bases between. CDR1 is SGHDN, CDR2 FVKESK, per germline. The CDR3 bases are TGTGCCAGCAGCCGAATGGGAGGTTTCGTGTCGGGTAATGAAAAACTGTTTTTT. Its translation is CASSRMGGFVSGNEKLFF. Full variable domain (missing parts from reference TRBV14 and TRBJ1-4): EAGVTQFPSHSVIEKGQTVTLRCDPISGHDNLYWYRRVMGKEIKFLLHFVKESKQDESGMPNNRFLAERTGGTYSTLKVQPAELEDSGVYFCASSRMGGFVSGNEKLFFGSGTQLSVL.

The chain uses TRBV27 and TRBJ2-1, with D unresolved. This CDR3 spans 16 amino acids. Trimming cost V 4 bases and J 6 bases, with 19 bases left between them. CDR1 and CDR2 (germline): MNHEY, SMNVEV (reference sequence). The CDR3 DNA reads TGTGCCAGCAGTTCACGACTTCCCCAGAGACTCAATGAGCAGTTCTTC. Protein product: CASSSRLPQRLNEQFF.

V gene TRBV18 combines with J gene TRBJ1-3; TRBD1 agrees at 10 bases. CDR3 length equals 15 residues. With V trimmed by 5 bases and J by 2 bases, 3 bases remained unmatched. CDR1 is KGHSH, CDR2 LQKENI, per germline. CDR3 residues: CASSSDRGPGNTIYF. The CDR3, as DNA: TGTGCCAGCTCATCAGACAGGGGGCCTGGAAACACCATATATTTT.

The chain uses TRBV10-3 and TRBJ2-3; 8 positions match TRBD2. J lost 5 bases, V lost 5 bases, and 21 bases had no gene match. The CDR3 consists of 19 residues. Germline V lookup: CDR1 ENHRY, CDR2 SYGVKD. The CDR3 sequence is CAISSPGGPSEKGGDTQYF. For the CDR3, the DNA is TGTGCCATCAGTTCCCCGGGGGGGCCTAGCGAAAAAGGGGGAGATACGCAGTATTTT.

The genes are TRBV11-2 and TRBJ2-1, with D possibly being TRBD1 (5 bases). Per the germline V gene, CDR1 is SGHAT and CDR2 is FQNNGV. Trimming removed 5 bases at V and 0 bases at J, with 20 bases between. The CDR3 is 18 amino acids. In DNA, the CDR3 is TGTGCCAGCAGCCTAAAATTCCAGACAGTAAGCTCCTACAATGAGCAGTTCTTC. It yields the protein CASSLKFQTVSSYNEQFF.

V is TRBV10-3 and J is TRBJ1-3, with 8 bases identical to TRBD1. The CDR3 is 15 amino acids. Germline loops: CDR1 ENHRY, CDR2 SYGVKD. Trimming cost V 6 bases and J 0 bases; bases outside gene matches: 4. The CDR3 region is CAIRNDRGSGNTIYF. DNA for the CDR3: TGTGCCATCAGAAACGACAGGGGCTCTGGAAACACCATATATTTT.

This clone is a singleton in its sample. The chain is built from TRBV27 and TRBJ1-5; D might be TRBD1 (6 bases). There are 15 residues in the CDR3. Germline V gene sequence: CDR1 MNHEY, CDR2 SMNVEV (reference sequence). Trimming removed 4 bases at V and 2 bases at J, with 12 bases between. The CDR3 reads CASSSRAGGNQPQHF. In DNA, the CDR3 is TGTGCCAGCAGTTCGAGGGCAGGGGGCAATCAGCCCCAGCATTTT.

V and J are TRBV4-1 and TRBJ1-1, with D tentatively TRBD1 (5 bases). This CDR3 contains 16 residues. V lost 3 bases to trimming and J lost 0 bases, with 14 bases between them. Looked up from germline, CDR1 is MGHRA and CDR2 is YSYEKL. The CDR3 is CASSHRYRSLNTEAFF. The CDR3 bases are TGCGCCAGCAGCCACAGATACAGGAGTTTGAACACTGAAGCTTTCTTT.

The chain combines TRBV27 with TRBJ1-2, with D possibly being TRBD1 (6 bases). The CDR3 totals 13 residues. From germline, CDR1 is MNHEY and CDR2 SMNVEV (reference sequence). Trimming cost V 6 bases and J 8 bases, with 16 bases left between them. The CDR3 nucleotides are TGTGCCAGCAGAACAGGGTCCCAGTCAGGCTACACCTTC. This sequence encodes CASRTGSQSGYTF.